This T cell receptor (beta chain) is drawn from a study of blood T cell repertoires in COVID-19. Whole-study context: The United States, Italy and Spain were the sources of the acute and convalescent COVID-19 samples.

Individuals aged about 18 to 95 years were recruited from 20 to 25 US areas. The assay was immunoSEQ multiplex PCR, and TCRdb's table has in-frame clones only and misses some. The repertoire has 210,000 or so clones, roughly 80% of them found once; the top ten carry 1.8%. This CDR3 has 16 amino acids. With 4 bases clipped from V and 0 bases from J, the junction kept 7 bases outside the gene matches. Germline V gives CDR1 SGHKS, CDR2 YYEKEE (reference sequence). This sequence was found in a man in his sixties who had recovered from COVID-19. The sample was PBMCs or T cells enriched from blood (not recorded which). V gene TRBV5-5 combines with J gene TRBJ1-5; 7 nucleotides match TRBD1. The CDR3 is CASSLTGVNSNQPQHF. CDR3 nucleotide sequence: TGTGCCAGCAGCCTAACAGGGGTCAATAGCAATCAGCCCCAGCATTTT.